What follows are 31 T cell receptor beta chains derived from one specimen sequenced in a study of CD4 T cells in relation to SARS-CoV-2 and coronaviruses. Profiling relied on immunoSEQ multiplex PCR, and the TCRdb table lists in-frame clones only, not all of them. Of approximately 50,000 clones in the sample, 92% were seen once. Sequencing used naive CD4+ T cells from PBMCs. The subset: naive CD4+ T cells isolated by negative enrichment. Source of these receptors: an adult with COVID-19.

V usage is TRBV7-9 and J usage is TRBJ2-5; maybe TRBD1 (6 bases). The CDR3 loop spans 14 amino acids. Germline values: CDR1 SEHNR, CDR2 FQNEAQ (reference sequence). The ends were cut back, 3 bases at V and 1 base at J, with 9 bases in the middle. DNA for the CDR3: TGTGCCAGCAGCTTGAGGACAGCCCAAGAGACCCAGTACTTC. It translates to CASSLRTAQETQYF.

In nucleotides, the CDR3 is TGTGCCAGCAGCCTCAGCAGGACAGGGAATTTTCCAGATACGCAGTATTTT. This codes for CASSLSRTGNFPDTQYF. The chain couples TRBV11-3 to TRBJ2-3; 8 positions match TRBD1. Germline V CDR1 and CDR2: SGHNT, YENEEA. This CDR3 spans 17 amino acids. The V segment lost 5 bases and the J segment 4 bases; nucleotides outside the gene matches: 14.

The rearrangement joins TRBV10-3 to TRBJ2-7; TRBD1 or TRBD2 may be the D gene (5 bases each). V was pared by 3 bases and J by 0 bases, with 12 bases between. Germline V CDR1 and CDR2: ENHRY, SYGVKD. The CDR3 consists of 15 residues. DNA of the CDR3: TGTGCCATCAGTGAAGTGGACACTAGCTCCTACGAGCAGTACTTC. Its protein is CAISEVDTSSYEQYF.

A remark on this clone: Sequence at one end of the junction differs from germline and may be a read error. This rearrangement joins TRBV15 to TRBJ2-3, with TRBD2 as a possible D gene (5 bases). The CDR3 totals 15 residues. From germline, CDR1 is LNHNV and CDR2 YYDKDF (reference sequence). The CDR3 bases are TGTGCCACCGGAAACCCCTCGTTCGGGGTACCCTTGCAGAATTTT. It translates to CATGNPSFGVPLQNF.

V usage is TRBV12-2 and J usage is TRBJ2-5; TRBD2 is the table's D call, not checked against the DNA. TRBV12-2 is shown as a pseudogene. CDR3 length equals 15 residues. The CDR3 DNA sequence: TGTGCAAGTCGCTCCCCACTAGCGGGAGAGGAGACCCAGTACTTC. Translation: CASRSPLAGEETQYF.

This chain links TRBV7-2 with TRBJ1-6; no firm D call. Trimming removed 5 bases at V and 9 bases at J, with 23 bases between. There are 17 residues in the CDR3. CDR1 SGHTA and CDR2 FQGNSA come from the germline V gene. Here the CDR3 reads CASSPRPLGPQFSPLHF. In DNA, the CDR3 is TGTGCCAGCAGCCCCAGACCGCTAGGACCTCAGTTTTCACCCCTCCACTTT.

This clone appeared once. Given the absence of the conserved phenylalanine or tryptophan at the CDR3 end, a read error is likely. The DNA is left out, because the CDR3 cannot be placed on it with certainty; the CDR3 is given as TCRdb lists it. V and J are TRBV8-2 and TRBJ2-6. TRBV8-2 represents a pseudogene. Including both end residues, the CDR3 is 12 amino acids long. The CDR3 sequence: CGREARITQSRA.

The rearrangement links TRBV28 to TRBJ1-4; TRBD1 aligns across 8 bases. This CDR3 region has 15 residues. CDR1 MDHEN and CDR2 SYDVKM come from the germline V gene. V lost 6 bases to trimming and J lost 7 bases; unmatched junction nucleotides: 10. In DNA form, the CDR3 reads TGTGCCAGCAGCTCATTCGACAGGGGAGGTGAAAAACTGTTTTTT. Encoded protein: CASSSFDRGGEKLFF.

This sequence joins TRBV7-9 and TRBJ2-7, with 8 bases lining up with TRBD1. J lost 0 bases, V lost 3 bases, and 7 bases had no gene match. The CDR3 covers 16 residues. CDR1 is SEHNR and CDR2 is FQNEAQ in the germline V gene (reference sequence). Written as DNA, the CDR3 is TGTGCCAGCAGCTTGACAGGGGCCCCAAGCTCCTACGAGCAGTACTTC. Encoded protein: CASSLTGAPSSYEQYF. Variable domain in full (rest from reference TRBV7-9 and TRBJ2-7): DTGVSQNPRHKITKRGQNVTFRCDPISEHNRLYWYRQTLGQGPEFLTYFQNEAQLEKSRLLSDRFSAERPKGSFSTLEIQRTEQGDSAMYLCASSLTGAPSSYEQYFGPGTRLTVT.

The chain has TRBV7-9 and TRBJ2-7, with TRBD2 identical over 7 bases. Germline CDR1 is SEHNR and CDR2 is FQNEAQ (reference sequence). The CDR3 loop spans 14 amino acids. The ends lost 5 bases at V and 0 bases at J; junction bases unmatched: 4. CDR3 bases: TGTGCCAGCAGCCCCCGGACTAGCTCCTACGAGCAGTACTTC. The encoded protein is CASSPRTSSYEQYF.

About this clone: The sample holds other DNA sequences that translate to the same CDR3. The chain links TRBV29-1 to TRBJ2-7; no definite D call. V was pared by 4 bases and J by 1 base, with 5 bases between. The CDR3 has 11 amino acids. In germline, CDR1 is SQVTM, CDR2 ANQGSEA. CDR3 nucleotide sequence: TGCAGCGTTGGTTTGTCCTACGAGCAGTACTTC. Amino acid sequence: CSVGLSYEQYF.

The chain recombines TRBV30 with TRBJ2-1, with TRBD2 matching over 7 bases. The ends lost 4 bases at V and 7 bases at J; junction bases unmatched: 7. CDR3 size: 13 residues. In germline, CDR1 is GTSNPN, CDR2 SVGIG (reference sequence). CDR3 amino acids: CAWIGGRVNEQFF. CDR3 DNA: TGTGCCTGGATCGGCGGGAGAGTTAATGAGCAGTTCTTC. Filled out from reference TRBV30 and TRBJ2-1, the complete variable domain reads SQTIHQWPATLVQPVGSPLSLECTVEGTSNPNLYWYRQAAGRGLQLLFYSVGIGQISSEVPQNLSASRPQDRQFILSSKKLLLSDSGFYLCAWIGGRVNEQFFGPGTRLTVL.

The rearrangement uses TRBV28 and TRBJ1-4; TRBD1 agrees at 11 bases. The CDR3 covers 15 residues. Germline V gene data show CDR1 as MDHEN and CDR2 as SYDVKM. After removal of 5 bases from V and 10 bases from J, the junction contained 9 bases not matched to a gene. In DNA, the CDR3 is TGTGCCAGCAGTCCCGGAGGGGGACAGGGGGGAAAACTGTTTTTT. Residues: CASSPGGGQGGKLFF.

J is TRBJ2-3 and V is TRBV6-2 or TRBV6-3, with TRBD1 matching 7 bases. The V and J ends lost 0 bases and 0 bases, in that order; junction bases with no gene match: 6. The CDR3 extends over 17 amino acids. The germline CDR1 and CDR2 sequences are MNHEY and SVGEGT. This CDR3 reads CASSYSGRGRSTDTQYF. The CDR3 nucleotides are TGTGCCAGCAGTTACTCCGGAAGGGGGCGCAGCACAGATACGCAGTATTTT.

The J gene is TRBJ2-5, the V gene TRBV4-1, with 10 bases matching TRBD2. V shed 1 base, J shed 0 bases, and the junction held 8 bases outside the gene matches. This CDR3 region has 18 residues. Per the germline V gene, CDR1 is MGHRA and CDR2 is YSYEKL. CDR3 sequence reads: CASSQAAGLADYQETQYF. DNA for the CDR3: TGCGCCAGCAGCCAAGCTGCCGGACTAGCGGACTACCAAGAGACCCAGTACTTC.

The chain joins TRBV7-9 to TRBJ2-5, with D maybe TRBD2 (6 bases). Germline V CDR1 and CDR2: SEHNR, FQNEAQ (reference sequence). The CDR3 runs to 18 residues. With 1 base removed from V and 1 base from J, the gap between germline ends came to 19 bases. CDR3 DNA: TGTGCCAGCAGCTTAGGGATGTGGACTATTAAGTCCCAAGAGACCCAGTACTTC. Its protein is CASSLGMWTIKSQETQYF.

The chain combines TRBV2 with TRBJ1-3; 10 bases agree with TRBD1. The CDR3 runs to 14 residues. Trimming at V came to 6 bases and at J to 1 base, leaving 0 bases not matched to a gene. The germline V gene has CDR1 SNHLY and CDR2 FYNNEI. In DNA form, the CDR3 reads TGTGCCAGCAGGGGACAGGGGTCTGGAAACACCATATATTTT. Protein product: CASRGQGSGNTIYF.

V and J are TRBV23-1 and TRBJ1-2; D is unclear. TRBV23-1 is identified as an open reading frame with a role that is uncertain. Trimming took off 0 bases at V and 1 base at J, with 9 bases between the two ends. The CDR3 has 15 amino acids. The CDR3 sequence is CASSQSLQHNYGYTF. CDR3 DNA: TGCGCCAGCAGTCAATCACTACAGCATAACTATGGCTACACCTTC.

CDR3 protein: CASGRNYGYTF. CDR3 DNA: TGTGCCAGCGGTCGCAACTATGGCTACACCTTC. The chain is built from TRBV6-5 and TRBJ1-2; no reliable D call. This CDR3 has 11 residues. V was pared by 8 bases and J by 2 bases, with 6 bases between. Per the germline V gene, CDR1 is MNHEY and CDR2 is SVGAGI.

The chain couples TRBV5-1 to TRBJ2-5, with TRBD2 as a possible D gene (6 bases). Germline V gene sequence: CDR1 SGHRS, CDR2 YFSETQ. Trimming took off 7 bases at V and 4 bases at J, with 14 bases between the two ends. This CDR3 spans 13 amino acids. Written as DNA, the CDR3 is TGCGCCAGCCGGGACTCCCGGGGAGAGACCCAGTACTTC. Amino acids: CASRDSRGETQYF.

The gene calls are TRBV21-1 and TRBJ1-1. TRBV21-1 is given as a pseudogene. This CDR3 has 15 residues. Here the CDR3 reads CASSMPPTPNTEAFF. DNA for the CDR3: TGTGCCAGCAGCATGCCACCTACTCCGAACACTGAAGCTTTCTTT.

The V call is TRBV30, the J call TRBJ2-2; no definite D call. Germline V gene lookup returns CDR1 GTSNPN and CDR2 SVGIG (reference sequence). The CDR3 is made up of 14 amino acids. Trimming took 2 bases from V and 8 from J, leaving 15 bases between them. The CDR3 loop is CAWSPWTPNGELFF. CDR3 sequence (DNA): TGTGCCTGGAGTCCTTGGACCCCTAATGGGGAGCTGTTTTTT.

The chain combines TRBV19 with TRBJ1-5; D gene uncertain. CDR3 length: 16 amino acids. V lost 4 bases and J lost 5, with 18 bases in between. Germline lookup yields CDR1 LNHDA and CDR2 SQIVND (reference sequence). CDR3 protein: CASSTHEKLGYQPQHF. The CDR3 coding sequence is TGTGCCAGTAGTACCCACGAGAAGTTGGGATATCAGCCCCAGCATTTT.

The chain couples TRBV7-8 to TRBJ2-1; 8 bases are shared with TRBD1. The length of the CDR3 is 15 residues. CDR1 is SGHVS and CDR2 is FQNEAQ in the germline V gene. The trim removed 5 bases at V and 5 bases at J, leaving 8 bases unmatched. For the CDR3, the DNA is TGTGCCAGCAGCCCCCGGGACAGGCTGAACAATGAGCAGTTCTTC. This sequence encodes CASSPRDRLNNEQFF.

J is TRBJ2-2 and V is TRBV10-2, with a possible D match to TRBD2 (5 bases). The CDR3 is 14 residues long. Germline CDR1 is WSHSY and CDR2 is SAAADI. Trimming took 7 bases from V and 1 from J, leaving 10 bases between them. This CDR3 reads CASTRSGNTGELFF. The CDR3 DNA is TGCGCCAGCACCAGAAGCGGGAACACCGGGGAGCTGTTTTTT.

The J gene is TRBJ2-5, the V gene TRBV5-1, with D perhaps TRBD1 (6 bases). The V gene's germline CDR1 is SGHRS and CDR2 YFSETQ. This CDR3 is built from 15 residues. Trimming took 3 bases from V and 2 from J, leaving 14 bases between them. The CDR3 sequence: CASSSGQRQQETQYF. CDR3 bases: TGCGCCAGCAGCTCCGGACAGAGACAGCAAGAGACCCAGTACTTC.

This clone was observed once. The chain has TRBV10-3 and TRBJ1-5; no definite D call. This CDR3 has 17 amino acids. V was trimmed by 0 bases and J by 5 bases, leaving 17 bases between them. CDR1 is ENHRY and CDR2 is SYGVKD in the germline V gene. CDR3 in amino acids: CAISESWLVARDQPQHF. For the CDR3, the DNA is TGTGCCATCAGTGAGTCGTGGTTGGTGGCTAGGGATCAGCCCCAGCATTTT.

The rearrangement uses TRBV18 and TRBJ1-4; D remains ambiguous. V was clipped by 0 bases and J by 7 bases, with 9 bases between them. The CDR3 runs to 14 residues. Per germline, CDR1 KGHSH and CDR2 LQKENI. DNA for the CDR3: TGTGCCAGCTCACCACCAAGTTTCAGTGAAAAACTGTTTTTT. As protein: CASSPPSFSEKLFF.

The rearrangement uses TRBV11-2 and TRBJ2-2, with TRBD2 identical over 13 bases. CDR1 is SGHAT and CDR2 is FQNNGV in the germline V gene. With V trimmed by 1 base and J by 7 bases, 6 bases remained unmatched. The CDR3 runs 17 residues. The CDR3 sequence: CASSLGKLAGGVGELFF. DNA for the CDR3: TGTGCCAGCAGCTTAGGAAAACTAGCGGGAGGGGTCGGGGAGCTGTTTTTT.

The rearrangement joins TRBV7-9 to TRBJ2-7; no reliable D call. Per the germline V gene, CDR1 is SEHNR and CDR2 is FQNEAQ (reference sequence). Between the trimmed V and J ends, which lost 5 bases and 0 bases, there was a span of 11 bases. The CDR3 has 14 amino acids. The CDR3: CASSSRFRSYEQYF. In DNA, the CDR3 is TGTGCCAGCAGCAGCAGGTTCCGCTCCTACGAGCAGTACTTC. Complete variable domain (other parts from reference TRBV7-9 and TRBJ2-7): DTGVSQNPRHKITKRGQNVTFRCDPISEHNRLYWYRQTLGQGPEFLTYFQNEAQLEKSRLLSDRFSAERPKGSFSTLEIQRTEQGDSAMYLCASSSRFRSYEQYFGPGTRLTVT.

The CDR3 loop is CASSPPGSTDTQYF. The CDR3 nucleotides read TGTGCCAGCAGTCCCCCGGGATCCACAGATACGCAGTATTTT. The chain combines TRBV28 with TRBJ2-3, with D perhaps matching TRBD2 (5 bases). The germline gives CDR1 MDHEN, CDR2 SYDVKM. Trimming took 5 bases from V and 2 from J, leaving 11 bases between them. CDR3 length equals 14 residues.